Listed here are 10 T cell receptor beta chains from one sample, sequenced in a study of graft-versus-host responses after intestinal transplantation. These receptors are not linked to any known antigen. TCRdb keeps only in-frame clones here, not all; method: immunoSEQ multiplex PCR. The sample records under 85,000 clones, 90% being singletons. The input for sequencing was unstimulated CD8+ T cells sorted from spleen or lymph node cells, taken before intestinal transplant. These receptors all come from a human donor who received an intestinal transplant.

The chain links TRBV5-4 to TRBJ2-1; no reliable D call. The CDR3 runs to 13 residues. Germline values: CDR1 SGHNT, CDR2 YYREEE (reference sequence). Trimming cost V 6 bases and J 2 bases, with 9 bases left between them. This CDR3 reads CASKGLAYNEQFF. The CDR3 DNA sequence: TGTGCCAGCAAAGGTCTAGCCTACAATGAGCAGTTCTTC.

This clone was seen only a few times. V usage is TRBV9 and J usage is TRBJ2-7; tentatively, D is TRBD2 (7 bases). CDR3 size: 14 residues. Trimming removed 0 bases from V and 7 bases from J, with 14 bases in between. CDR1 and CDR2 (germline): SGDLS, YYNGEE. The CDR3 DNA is TGTGCCAGCAGCGTAGGTGGGGGGGCGCGGGAGCAGTACTTC. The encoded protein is CASSVGGGAREQYF.

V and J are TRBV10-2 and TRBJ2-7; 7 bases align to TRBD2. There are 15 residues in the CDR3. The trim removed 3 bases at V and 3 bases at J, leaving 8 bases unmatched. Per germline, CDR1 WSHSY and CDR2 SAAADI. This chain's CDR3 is CASSEGLAAYYEQYF. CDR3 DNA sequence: TGCGCCAGCAGTGAAGGGCTAGCGGCGTACTACGAGCAGTACTTC.

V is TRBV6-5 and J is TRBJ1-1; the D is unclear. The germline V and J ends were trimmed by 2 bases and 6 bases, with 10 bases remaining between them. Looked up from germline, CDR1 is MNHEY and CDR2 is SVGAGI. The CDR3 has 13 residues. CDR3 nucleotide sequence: TGTGCCAGCAGTTACGGGCGGCGGGCTGAAGCTTTCTTT. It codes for CASSYGRRAEAFF.

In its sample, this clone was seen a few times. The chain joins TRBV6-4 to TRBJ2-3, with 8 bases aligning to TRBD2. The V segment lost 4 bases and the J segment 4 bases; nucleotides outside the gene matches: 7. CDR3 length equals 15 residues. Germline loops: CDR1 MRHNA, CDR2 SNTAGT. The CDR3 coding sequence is TGTGCCAGCAGTGCCAGCCCCGGGGGGGCAGATACGCAGTATTTT. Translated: CASSASPGGADTQYF.

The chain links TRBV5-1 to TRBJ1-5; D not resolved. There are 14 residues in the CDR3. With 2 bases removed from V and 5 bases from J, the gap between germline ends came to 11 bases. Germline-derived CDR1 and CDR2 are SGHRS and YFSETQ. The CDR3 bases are TGCGCCAGCAGCTTCTTCCCCGAGGATCAGCCCCAGCATTTT. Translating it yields CASSFFPEDQPQHF.

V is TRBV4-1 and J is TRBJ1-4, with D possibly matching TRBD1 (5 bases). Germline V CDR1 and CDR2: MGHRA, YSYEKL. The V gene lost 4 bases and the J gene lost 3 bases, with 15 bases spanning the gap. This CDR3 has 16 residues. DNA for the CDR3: TGCGCCAGCAGCCCGTCGGGGGGGTCTTCTAATGAAAAACTGTTTTTT. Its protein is CASSPSGGSSNEKLFF.

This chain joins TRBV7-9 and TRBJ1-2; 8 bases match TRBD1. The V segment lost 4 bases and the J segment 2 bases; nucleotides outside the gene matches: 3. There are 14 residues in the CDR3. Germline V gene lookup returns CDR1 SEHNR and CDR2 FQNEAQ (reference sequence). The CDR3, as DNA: TGTGCCAGCAGCTACGGACAGGGAAACTATGGCTACACCTTC. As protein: CASSYGQGNYGYTF.

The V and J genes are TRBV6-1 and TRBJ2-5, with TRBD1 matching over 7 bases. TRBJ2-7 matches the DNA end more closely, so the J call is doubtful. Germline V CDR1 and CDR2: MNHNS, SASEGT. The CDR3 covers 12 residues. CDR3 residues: CASRNRGYEQYF. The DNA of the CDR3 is TGTGCCAGCAGGAACAGGGGATACGAGCAGTACTTC.

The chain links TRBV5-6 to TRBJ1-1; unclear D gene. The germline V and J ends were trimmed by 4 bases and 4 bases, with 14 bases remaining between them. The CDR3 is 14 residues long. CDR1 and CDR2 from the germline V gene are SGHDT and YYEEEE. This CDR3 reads CASSPGLGSTEAFF. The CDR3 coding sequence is TGTGCCAGCAGCCCCGGACTTGGGAGCACTGAAGCTTTCTTT.